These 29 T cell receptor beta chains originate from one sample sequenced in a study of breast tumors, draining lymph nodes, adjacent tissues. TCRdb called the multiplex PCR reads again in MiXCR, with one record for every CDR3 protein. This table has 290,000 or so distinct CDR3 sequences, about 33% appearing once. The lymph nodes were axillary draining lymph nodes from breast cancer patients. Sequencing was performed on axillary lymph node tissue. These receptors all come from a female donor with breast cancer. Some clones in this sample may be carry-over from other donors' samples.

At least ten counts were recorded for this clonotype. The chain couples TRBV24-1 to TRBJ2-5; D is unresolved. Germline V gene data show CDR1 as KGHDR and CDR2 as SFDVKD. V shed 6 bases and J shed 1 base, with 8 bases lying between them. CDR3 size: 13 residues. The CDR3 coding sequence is TGTGCCACCAGTAAGAACAGCCAAGAGACCCAGTACTTC. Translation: CATSKNSQETQYF.

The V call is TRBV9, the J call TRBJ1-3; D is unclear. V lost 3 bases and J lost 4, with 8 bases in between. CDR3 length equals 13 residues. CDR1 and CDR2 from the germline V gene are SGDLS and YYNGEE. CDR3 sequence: CASSGTWGNTIYF. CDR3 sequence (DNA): TGTGCCAGCAGCGGGACCTGGGGAAACACCATATATTTT. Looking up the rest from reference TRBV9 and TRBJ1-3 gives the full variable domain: DSGVTQTPKHLITATGQRVTLRCSPRSGDLSVYWYQQSLDQGLQFLIQYYNGEERAKGNILERFSAQQFPDLHSELNLSSLELGDSALYFCASSGTWGNTIYFGEGSWLTVV.

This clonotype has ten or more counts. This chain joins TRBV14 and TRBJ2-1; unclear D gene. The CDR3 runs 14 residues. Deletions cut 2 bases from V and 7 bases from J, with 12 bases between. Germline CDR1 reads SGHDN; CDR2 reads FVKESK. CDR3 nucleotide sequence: TGTGCCAGCAGCCAACCTAACTGGAAGAATGAGCAGTTCTTC. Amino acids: CASSQPNWKNEQFF.

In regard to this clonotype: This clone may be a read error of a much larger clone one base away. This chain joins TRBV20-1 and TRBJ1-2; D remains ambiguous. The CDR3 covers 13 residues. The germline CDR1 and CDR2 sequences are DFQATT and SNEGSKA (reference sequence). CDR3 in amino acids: CSASHGINYAYTF. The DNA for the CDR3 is TGCAGTGCTAGTCATGGGATCAACTATGCCTACACCTTC.

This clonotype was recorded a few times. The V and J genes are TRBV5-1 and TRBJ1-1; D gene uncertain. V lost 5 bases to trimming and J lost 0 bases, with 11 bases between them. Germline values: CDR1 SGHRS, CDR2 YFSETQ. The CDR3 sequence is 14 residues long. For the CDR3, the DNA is TGCGCCAGCAGTCCCCACAGTATGAACACTGAAGCTTTCTTT. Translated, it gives CASSPHSMNTEAFF.

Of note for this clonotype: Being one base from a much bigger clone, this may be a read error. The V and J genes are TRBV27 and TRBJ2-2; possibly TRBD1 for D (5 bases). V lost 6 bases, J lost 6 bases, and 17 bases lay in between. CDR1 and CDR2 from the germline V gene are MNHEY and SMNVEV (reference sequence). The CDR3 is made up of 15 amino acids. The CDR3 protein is CASSSDSLRAGELFF. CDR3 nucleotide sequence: TGTGCCAGCAGCTCAGACAGTCTAAGGGCCGGGGAGCTGTTTTTT.

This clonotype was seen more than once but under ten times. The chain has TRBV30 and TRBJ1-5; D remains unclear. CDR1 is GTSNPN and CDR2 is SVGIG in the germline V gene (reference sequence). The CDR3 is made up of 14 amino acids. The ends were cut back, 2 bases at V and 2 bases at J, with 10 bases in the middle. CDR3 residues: CAWSSGTGNQPQHF. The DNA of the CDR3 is TGTGCCTGGAGTTCGGGAACGGGCAATCAGCCCCAGCATTTT. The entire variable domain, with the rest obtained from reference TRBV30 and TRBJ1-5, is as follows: SQTIHQWPATLVQPVGSPLSLECTVEGTSNPNLYWYRQAAGRGLQLLFYSVGIGQISSEVPQNLSASRPQDRQFILSSKKLLLSDSGFYLCAWSSGTGNQPQHFGDGTRLSIL.

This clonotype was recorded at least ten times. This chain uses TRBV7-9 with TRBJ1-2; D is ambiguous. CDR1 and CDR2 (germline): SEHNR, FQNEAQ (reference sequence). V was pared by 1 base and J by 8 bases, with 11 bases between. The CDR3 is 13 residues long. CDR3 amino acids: CASSLDGVGGYTF. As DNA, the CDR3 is TGTGCCAGCAGCTTAGATGGCGTCGGGGGCTACACCTTC.

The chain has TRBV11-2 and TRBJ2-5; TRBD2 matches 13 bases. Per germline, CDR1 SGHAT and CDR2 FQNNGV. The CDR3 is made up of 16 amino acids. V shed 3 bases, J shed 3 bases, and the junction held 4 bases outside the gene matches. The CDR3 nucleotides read TGTGCCAGCAGCTTCCTAGGACTAGCGGGAGAAGAGACCCAGTACTTC. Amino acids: CASSFLGLAGEETQYF.

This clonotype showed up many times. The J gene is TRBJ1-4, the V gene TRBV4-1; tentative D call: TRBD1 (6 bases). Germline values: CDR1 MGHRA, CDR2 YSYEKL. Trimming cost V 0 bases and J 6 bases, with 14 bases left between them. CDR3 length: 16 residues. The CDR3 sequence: CASSQDRYRVHEKLFF. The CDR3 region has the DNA TGCGCCAGCAGCCAAGATCGGTACAGGGTACATGAAAAACTGTTTTTT.

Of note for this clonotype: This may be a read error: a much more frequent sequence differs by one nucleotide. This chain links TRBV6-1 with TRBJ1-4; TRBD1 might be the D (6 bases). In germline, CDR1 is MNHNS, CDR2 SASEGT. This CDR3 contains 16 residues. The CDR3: CASRTKRGFTNEKLSF. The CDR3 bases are TGTGCCAGCAGGACAAAAAGGGGGTTCACTAATGAAAAACTGTCTTTT.

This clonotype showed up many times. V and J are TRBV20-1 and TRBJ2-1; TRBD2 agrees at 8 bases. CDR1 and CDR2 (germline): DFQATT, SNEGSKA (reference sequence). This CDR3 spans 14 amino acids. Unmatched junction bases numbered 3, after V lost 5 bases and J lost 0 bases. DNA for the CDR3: TGCAGTGCTGAGGGGACTAGCTCCTACAATGAGCAGTTCTTC. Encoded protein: CSAEGTSSYNEQFF.

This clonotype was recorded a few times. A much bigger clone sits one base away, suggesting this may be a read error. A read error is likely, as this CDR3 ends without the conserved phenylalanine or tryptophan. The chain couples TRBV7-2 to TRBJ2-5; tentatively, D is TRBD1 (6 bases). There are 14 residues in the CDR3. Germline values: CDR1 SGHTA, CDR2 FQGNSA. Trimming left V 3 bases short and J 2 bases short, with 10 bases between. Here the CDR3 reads CASSFGTRQETQYL. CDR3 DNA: TGTGCCAGCAGCTTCGGGACAAGGCAAGAGACCCAGTACCTC.

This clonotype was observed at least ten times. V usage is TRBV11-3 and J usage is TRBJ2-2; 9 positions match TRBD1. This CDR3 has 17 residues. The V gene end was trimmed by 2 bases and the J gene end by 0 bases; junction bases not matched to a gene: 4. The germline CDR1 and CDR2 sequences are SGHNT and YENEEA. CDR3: CASSLSGTGTNTGELFF. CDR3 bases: TGTGCCAGCAGCTTATCCGGGACAGGGACGAACACCGGGGAGCTGTTTTTT.

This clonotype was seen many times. The CDR3 DNA reads as TGTGCCACCAGTGAGCAGGGGGCAGGCACAGATACGCAGTATTTT. The encoded protein is CATSEQGAGTDTQYF. V and J are TRBV24-1 and TRBJ2-3; 8 nucleotides line up with TRBD1. Germline trimming cut 4 bases from V and 1 base from J; bases unmatched to any gene: 3. The CDR3 length is 15 residues. Germline lookup yields CDR1 KGHDR and CDR2 SFDVKD.

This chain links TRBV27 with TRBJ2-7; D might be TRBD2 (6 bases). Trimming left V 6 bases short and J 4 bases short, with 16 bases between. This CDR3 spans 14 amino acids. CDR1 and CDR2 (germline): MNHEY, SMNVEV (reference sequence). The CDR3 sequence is CASRSSREQYEQYF. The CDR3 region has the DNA TGTGCCAGCAGGTCTTCACGGGAGCAGTACGAGCAGTACTTC.

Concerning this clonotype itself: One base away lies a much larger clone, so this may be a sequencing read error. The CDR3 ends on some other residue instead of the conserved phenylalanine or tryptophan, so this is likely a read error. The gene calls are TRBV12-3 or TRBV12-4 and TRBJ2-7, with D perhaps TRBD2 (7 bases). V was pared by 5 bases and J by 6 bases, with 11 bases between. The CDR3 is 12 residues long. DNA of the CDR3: TGTGCCAGCAGTGGGGGGGGCCCCGAGCAGTACCTC. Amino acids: CASSGGGPEQYL.

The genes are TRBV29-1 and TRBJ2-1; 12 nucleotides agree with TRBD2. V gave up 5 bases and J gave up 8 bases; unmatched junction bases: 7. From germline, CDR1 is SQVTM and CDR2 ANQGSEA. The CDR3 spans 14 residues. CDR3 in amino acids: CSVSPGLAGHEQFF. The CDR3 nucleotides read TGCAGCGTTAGCCCGGGACTAGCGGGTCATGAGCAGTTCTTC.

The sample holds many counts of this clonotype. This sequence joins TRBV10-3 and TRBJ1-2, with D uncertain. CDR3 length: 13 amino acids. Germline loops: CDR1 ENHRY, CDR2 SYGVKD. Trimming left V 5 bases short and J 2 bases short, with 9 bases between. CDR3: CAISLGINYGYTF. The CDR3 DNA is TGTGCCATCAGTCTCGGGATCAACTATGGCTACACCTTC.

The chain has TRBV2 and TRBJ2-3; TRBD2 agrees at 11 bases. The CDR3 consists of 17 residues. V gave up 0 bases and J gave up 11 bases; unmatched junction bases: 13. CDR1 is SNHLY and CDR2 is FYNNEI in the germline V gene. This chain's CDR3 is CASSEAKLAGALLEQYF. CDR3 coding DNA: TGTGCCAGCAGTGAAGCCAAACTAGCGGGAGCGTTACTTGAGCAGTATTTT.

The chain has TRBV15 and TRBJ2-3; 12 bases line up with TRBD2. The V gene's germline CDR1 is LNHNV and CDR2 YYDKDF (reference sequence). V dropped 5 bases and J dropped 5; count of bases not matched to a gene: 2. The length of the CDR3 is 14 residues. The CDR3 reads CATSASGRGDTQYF. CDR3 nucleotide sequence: TGTGCCACCAGCGCTAGCGGGAGGGGAGATACGCAGTATTTT.

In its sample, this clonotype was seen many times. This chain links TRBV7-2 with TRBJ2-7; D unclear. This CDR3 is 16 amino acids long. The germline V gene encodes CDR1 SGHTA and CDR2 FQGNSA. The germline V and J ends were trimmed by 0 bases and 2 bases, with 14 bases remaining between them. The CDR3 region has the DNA TGTGCCAGCAGCTTAGCTGCCCCCCTGGGGACCTACGAGCAGTACTTC. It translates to CASSLAAPLGTYEQYF.

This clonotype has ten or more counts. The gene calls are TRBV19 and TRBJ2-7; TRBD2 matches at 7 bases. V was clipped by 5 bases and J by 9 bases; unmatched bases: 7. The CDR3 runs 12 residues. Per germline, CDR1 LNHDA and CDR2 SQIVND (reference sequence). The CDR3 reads CASSAGRFGQYF. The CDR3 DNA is TGTGCCAGTAGTGCCGGGAGGTTTGGGCAGTACTTC.

CDR3 in DNA: TGTGCCATCAGATTCAGGGGGGAGCTGTTTTTT. Encoded protein: CAIRFRGELFF. This chain uses TRBV10-3 with TRBJ2-2; D call uncertain. The CDR3 has 11 residues. CDR1 and CDR2 from the germline V gene are ENHRY and SYGVKD. The V and J ends lost 6 bases and 8 bases respectively, with 7 bases between them.

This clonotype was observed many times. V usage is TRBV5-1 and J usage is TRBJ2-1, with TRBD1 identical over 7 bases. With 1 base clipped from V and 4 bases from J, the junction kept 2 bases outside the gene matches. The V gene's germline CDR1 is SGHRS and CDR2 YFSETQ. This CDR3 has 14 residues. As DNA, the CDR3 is TGCGCCAGCAGCTTGAGGGACAGTTACAATGAGCAGTTCTTC. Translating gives CASSLRDSYNEQFF.

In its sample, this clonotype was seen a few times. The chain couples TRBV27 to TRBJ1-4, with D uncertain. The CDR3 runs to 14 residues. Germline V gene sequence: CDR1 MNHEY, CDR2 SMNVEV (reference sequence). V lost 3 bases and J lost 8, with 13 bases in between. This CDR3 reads CASSLMGSEEKLFF. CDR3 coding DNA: TGTGCCAGCAGTTTGATGGGAAGTGAGGAAAAACTGTTTTTT.

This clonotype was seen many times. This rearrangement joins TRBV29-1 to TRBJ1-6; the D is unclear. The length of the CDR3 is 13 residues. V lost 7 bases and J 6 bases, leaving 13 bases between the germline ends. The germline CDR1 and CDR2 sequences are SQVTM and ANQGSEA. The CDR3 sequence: CSAQWGRNSPLHF. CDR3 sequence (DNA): TGCAGCGCCCAATGGGGTCGTAATTCACCCCTCCACTTT.

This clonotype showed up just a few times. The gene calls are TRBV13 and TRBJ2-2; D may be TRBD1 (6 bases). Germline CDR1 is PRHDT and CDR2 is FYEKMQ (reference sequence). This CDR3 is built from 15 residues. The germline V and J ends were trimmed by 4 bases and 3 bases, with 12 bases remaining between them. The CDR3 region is CASSSDRTYTGELFF. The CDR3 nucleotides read TGTGCCAGCAGCTCCGACAGGACCTACACCGGGGAGCTGTTTTTT. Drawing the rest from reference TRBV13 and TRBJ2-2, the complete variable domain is AAGVIQSPRHLIKEKRETATLKCYPIPRHDTVYWYQQGPGQDPQFLISFYEKMQSDKGSIPDRFSAQQFSDYHSELNMSSLELGDSALYFCASSSDRTYTGELFFGEGSRLTVL.

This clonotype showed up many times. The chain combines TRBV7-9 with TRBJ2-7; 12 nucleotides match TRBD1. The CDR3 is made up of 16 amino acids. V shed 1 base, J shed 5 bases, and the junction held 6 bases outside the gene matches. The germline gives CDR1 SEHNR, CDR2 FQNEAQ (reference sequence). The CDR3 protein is CASSLEMGTGGHEQYF. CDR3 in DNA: TGTGCCAGCAGCTTAGAAATGGGGACAGGGGGCCACGAGCAGTACTTC.